Below are 4 T cell receptor beta chains sequenced from a single sample in a study of shared clonotypes between healthy human individuals. TCRdb's table, derived via immunoSEQ multiplex PCR, lists solely in-frame clones and lacks some. The data hold about 2.1 million clones, with about 92% observed a single time. Naive-designated CD8 cells lacked CD45RO, were positively enriched for CCR7, and omitted terminally differentiated effector memory CD45RA+ cells. The sequencing input was naive CD8+ T cells from PBMCs. Receptor source: a man aged 18 to 29 in good health. Some clones in this sample may be carry-over from other donors' samples.

This chain connects TRBV27 to TRBJ2-4; D remains unclear. V dropped 2 bases and J dropped 3 bases, with 5 bases sitting between them. Germline V CDR1 and CDR2: MNHEY, SMNVEV (reference sequence). CDR3 length equals 13 residues. CDR3 nucleotides: TGTGCCAGCAGTTTAGGGGTCAAAAACATTCAGTACTTC. Its translation: CASSLGVKNIQYF.

This chain links TRBV9 with TRBJ1-3; D gene ambiguous. The CDR3 totals 14 residues. Trimming removed 4 bases at V and 0 bases at J, with 8 bases between. CDR1 is SGDLS and CDR2 is YYNGEE in the germline V gene. CDR3 amino acids: CASSPLGSGNTIYF. Written as DNA, the CDR3 is TGTGCCAGCAGCCCCCTCGGCTCTGGAAACACCATATATTTT.

The DNA for the CDR3 is TGTGCCAGCAGCATCAACATCGGCACTGAAGCTTTCTTT. Protein product: CASSINIGTEAFF. The V call is TRBV9, the J call TRBJ1-1, with D unresolved. V lost 4 bases and J 4 bases, leaving 11 bases between the germline ends. Looked up from germline, CDR1 is SGDLS and CDR2 is YYNGEE. The CDR3 contains 13 residues.

CDR3 residues: CASRYEKLFF. CDR3 nucleotide sequence: TGTGCCAGCAGATATGAAAAACTGTTTTTT. This chain uses TRBV25-1 with TRBJ1-4, with D unresolved. The germline gives CDR1 MGHDK, CDR2 SYGVNS. This CDR3 has 10 residues. V was cut by 6 bases and J by 6 bases, with 2 bases left in between.